This T cell receptor (beta chain) was captured in a study of CD8+ T cells in alopecia areata. Reverse transcribed after extraction, RNA yielded cDNA as the sequencing template. Clones were sequenced by immunoSEQ multiplex PCR, and TCRdb holds only the in-frame ones, with some missing. Of 65,000 to 90,000 clones listed, roughly 47% are singletons. This clone was picked up a small number of times. An end of the junction does not agree with germline; a read error may underlie this. The CDR3 sequence is 11 residues long. The chain is built from TRBV23-1 and TRBJ2-6, with D hard to call. TRBV23-1 is an open reading frame whose function is uncertain. Input material: NKG2D-high CD8+ T cells sorted from blood. This TCR was sampled from a human donor with alopecia areata. The CDR3 loop reads CARSGANVLTF. Written as DNA, the CDR3 is TGTGCACGCTCTGGGGCCAACGTCCTGACTTTC.